The present T cell receptor beta chain was sequenced within a study of cytomegalovirus exposure and HLA in healthy donors. General study results and limits: After further analysis at a later stage, some 15,000 TCR beta sequences were associated with HLA alleles at 0.05 false discovery rate.

The PCR employed 60 Vbeta primers together with 13 Jbeta primers. Here immunoSEQ multiplex PCR was the method, and the copy in TCRdb shows in-frame clones only, minus some. Of 90,000 to 120,000 clones listed, 75% to 80% were seen once; the top ten hold roughly 5.9%. Nominally healthy donors were sampled, though unrecorded immune exposures were likely. This clone was recorded once. What it binds is not known. Between the trimmed V and J ends, which lost 6 bases and 4 bases, there was a span of 15 bases. Germline V gene lookup returns CDR1 WNHNN and CDR2 SYGVQD (reference sequence). There are 14 residues in the CDR3.

V usage is TRBV10-1 and J usage is TRBJ2-5; perhaps TRBD1 as D (6 bases). The sequencing input was PBMCs. The origin of this receptor is a man in his sixties in good health and CMV-seropositive. This CDR3 reads CASSPGQRGETQYF. The CDR3 DNA follows: TGCGCCAGCAGCCCGGGACAAAGGGGAGAGACCCAGTACTTC.